Below are 18 T cell receptor beta chains sequenced from a single sample in a study of blood T cells in healthy people across ages. A second roughly 6 to 12 cycle PCR used barcoded and J-beta primers. TCRdb fed the 5' RACE reads into MiXCR, producing one record per CDR3 protein. The sample has around 780,000 distinct CDR3 sequences; roughly three fifths are singletons. The specimen was blood. The receptor source for this set is a man in his forties or fifties in good health.

This clonotype has just a few counts. V usage is TRBV2 and J usage is TRBJ1-4; D not certain. The CDR3 covers 15 residues. Trimming pared 2 bases from V and 0 bases from J, leaving 7 bases between. CDR1 SNHLY and CDR2 FYNNEI come from the germline V gene. The DNA of the CDR3 is TGTGCCAGCAGTGAATTACTTGCAACTAATGAAAAACTGTTTTTT. This gives the protein CASSELLATNEKLFF.

This sequence joins TRBV6-5 and TRBJ2-1; 11 nucleotides agree with TRBD2. CDR3 length equals 16 residues. Germline loops: CDR1 MNHEY, CDR2 SVGAGI. The ends lost 4 bases at V and 4 bases at J; junction bases unmatched: 6. The CDR3: CASSSTSGGRYNEQFF. CDR3 nucleotide sequence: TGTGCCAGCAGTTCCACTAGCGGGGGTAGATACAATGAGCAGTTCTTC.

The chain combines TRBV20-1 with TRBJ2-5; D gene ambiguous. CDR1 and CDR2 from the germline V gene are DFQATT and SNEGSKA (reference sequence). Trimming pared 3 bases from V and 2 bases from J, leaving 16 bases between. This CDR3 is 15 amino acids long. The CDR3 DNA follows: TGCAGTGCTAGCCACAGTAAGGCAGTACAAGAGACCCAGTACTTC. It codes for CSASHSKAVQETQYF.

The chain is built from TRBV15 and TRBJ2-3; TRBD1 is a possible D gene (5 bases). Deletions cut 0 bases from V and 3 bases from J, with 13 bases between. From germline, CDR1 is LNHNV and CDR2 YYDKDF (reference sequence). This CDR3 has 16 residues. CDR3 amino acids: CATSRDNPGITDTQYF. The CDR3 region has the DNA TGTGCCACCAGCAGAGATAACCCAGGGATTACAGATACGCAGTATTTT.

The genes are TRBV24-1 and TRBJ2-7; 10 bases fit TRBD2. Per the germline V gene, CDR1 is KGHDR and CDR2 is SFDVKD. The CDR3 runs to 17 residues. Trimming removed 3 bases from V and 1 base from J; junction bases left unmatched: 8. This chain's CDR3 is CATSDHRGAGGSYEQYF. The CDR3, as DNA: TGTGCCACCAGTGATCACCGAGGAGCGGGAGGGTCCTACGAGCAGTACTTC.

This chain links TRBV6-5 with TRBJ1-4, with D possibly matching TRBD1 (6 bases). Germline CDR1 and CDR2: MNHEY and SVGAGI. The V and J ends lost 8 bases and 0 bases respectively, with 10 bases between them. CDR3 length equals 14 residues. The CDR3 DNA follows: TGTGCCAGCTCCCGACAGGCAACTAATGAAAAACTGTTTTTT. Protein sequence: CASSRQATNEKLFF.

The chain uses TRBV7-9 and TRBJ1-5; D gene uncertain. V shed 1 base and J shed 3 bases, with 10 bases lying between them. This CDR3 region has 15 residues. The germline V gene encodes CDR1 SEHNR and CDR2 FQNEAQ (reference sequence). The CDR3: CASSLGQSSNQPQHF. For the CDR3, the DNA is TGTGCCAGCAGCTTAGGGCAGTCTTCCAATCAGCCCCAGCATTTT.

This chain links TRBV27 with TRBJ1-4; TRBD1 is a possible D gene (6 bases). CDR3 length equals 16 residues. Trimming took 5 bases from V and 4 from J, leaving 17 bases between them. Germline V gene lookup returns CDR1 MNHEY and CDR2 SMNVEV (reference sequence). CDR3 residues: CASSLLGGPLNEKLFF. CDR3 nucleotide sequence: TGTGCCAGCAGTCTCCTGGGGGGGCCCCTTAATGAAAAACTGTTTTTT. Combining the CDR3 with reference TRBV27 and TRBJ1-4 gives the whole variable domain EAQVTQNPRYLITVTGKKLTVTCSQNMNHEYMSWYRQDPGLGLRQIYYSMNVEVTDKGDVPEGYKVSRKEKRNFPLILESPSPNQTSLYFCASSLLGGPLNEKLFFGSGTQLSVL.

CDR3 amino acids: CASSLGLDRSTDTQYF. The CDR3 DNA reads as TGTGCCAGCAGCTTAGGGCTGGACCGTTCCACAGATACGCAGTATTTT. The J gene is TRBJ2-3, the V gene TRBV7-6; D remains unclear. This CDR3 region has 16 residues. From germline, CDR1 is SGHVS and CDR2 FNYEAQ. Between the trimmed V and J ends, which lost 1 base and 2 bases, there was a span of 13 bases.

This clonotype appeared once. The V call is TRBV18, the J call TRBJ1-1; possibly TRBD1 for D (6 bases). This CDR3 has 14 residues. Germline assignment: CDR1 KGHSH and CDR2 LQKENI. Trimming pared 6 bases from V and 7 bases from J, leaving 18 bases between. CDR3 in amino acids: CASSTEQQGNEAFF. CDR3 in DNA: TGTGCCAGCTCGACCGAACAACAGGGTAATGAAGCTTTCTTT.

The J gene is TRBJ2-7, the V gene TRBV29-1, with 9 positions matching TRBD1. With 7 bases clipped from V and 3 bases from J, the junction kept 7 bases outside the gene matches. From germline, CDR1 is SQVTM and CDR2 ANQGSEA. The CDR3 covers 13 residues. CDR3 nucleotide sequence: TGCAGCGGGACCGGGACAGGGAACTACGAGCAGTACTTC. Amino acid sequence: CSGTGTGNYEQYF.

The chain recombines TRBV4-2 with TRBJ1-4; D is uncertain. V was trimmed by 5 bases and J by 4 bases, leaving 5 bases between them. This CDR3 is 12 amino acids long. Germline V CDR1 and CDR2: LGHNA, YNFKEQ. The CDR3 is CASSEVNEKLFF. CDR3 DNA: TGTGCCAGCAGCGAAGTTAATGAAAAACTGTTTTTT.

As concerns this clonotype: This may be a read error: a much more frequent sequence differs by one nucleotide. CDR3 coding DNA: TGTGCCAGCAGCCAAGGGCAACTCGGCAATGAGCAGTTCTTC. It encodes CASSQGQLGNEQFF. The rearrangement uses TRBV14 and TRBJ2-1; D unclear. The CDR3 totals 14 residues. Germline loops: CDR1 SGHDN, CDR2 FVKESK. Trimming shortened V by 1 base and J by 6 bases, and 10 bases separated the two germline ends. Supplemented by reference TRBV14 and TRBJ2-1, the full variable domain reads EAGVTQFPSHSVIEKGQTVTLRCDPISGHDNLYWYRRVMGKEIKFLLHFVKESKQDESGMPNNRFLAERTGGTYSTLKVQPAELEDSGVYFCASSQGQLGNEQFFGPGTRLTVL.

This chain links TRBV21-1 with TRBJ1-1; TRBD1 reflects the table's D call only, with no check against the DNA. TRBV21-1 is described as a pseudogene. The CDR3 extends over 15 amino acids. CDR3 in amino acids: CASSKGRKGASEAFF. In nucleotides, the CDR3 is TGTGCCAGCAGCAAAGGTCGGAAGGGGGCATCTGAAGCTTTCTTT.

This clonotype occurred once. The chain carries TRBV9 and TRBJ2-3, with TRBD1 as a possible D gene (6 bases). The CDR3 sequence is 17 residues long. V was cut by 4 bases and J by 1 base, with 19 bases left in between. Germline V lookup: CDR1 SGDLS, CDR2 YYNGEE. CDR3 sequence: CASSPRTVLTRTDTQYF. DNA of the CDR3: TGTGCCAGCAGCCCGCGGACAGTCTTAACTCGCACAGATACGCAGTATTTT. Variable domain in full (rest from reference TRBV9 and TRBJ2-3): DSGVTQTPKHLITATGQRVTLRCSPRSGDLSVYWYQQSLDQGLQFLIQYYNGEERAKGNILERFSAQQFPDLHSELNLSSLELGDSALYFCASSPRTVLTRTDTQYFGPGTRLTVL.

The rearrangement links TRBV20-1 to TRBJ2-5; 11 bases are a match to TRBD2. The ends lost 0 bases at V and 11 bases at J; junction bases unmatched: 14. This CDR3 region has 16 residues. The germline V gene encodes CDR1 DFQATT and CDR2 SNEGSKA (reference sequence). CDR3 DNA: TGCAGTGCTAGAGACCTACTAGCGGGAGCAGCCCGGGAGCAGTACTTC. Encoded protein: CSARDLLAGAAREQYF.

Notes on this clonotype: A read error may account for a junction end that differs from germline. V gene TRBV27 combines with J gene TRBJ2-3; D is unresolved. Germline lookup yields CDR1 MNHEY and CDR2 SMNVEV (reference sequence). The CDR3 extends over 16 amino acids. The CDR3 spells CASIRRSPTSIDTQYF. In DNA form, the CDR3 reads TGTGCCAGCATCCGCCGAAGTCCCACGAGCATAGATACGCAGTATTTT.

The gene calls are TRBV4-2 and TRBJ2-2; D uncertain. CDR1 is LGHNA, CDR2 YNFKEQ, per germline. This CDR3 is built from 12 residues. Between the trimmed V and J ends, which lost 1 base and 6 bases, there was a span of 3 bases. CDR3 in amino acids: CASSQVPGELFF. CDR3 nucleotides: TGTGCCAGCAGCCAAGTCCCCGGGGAGCTGTTTTTT.